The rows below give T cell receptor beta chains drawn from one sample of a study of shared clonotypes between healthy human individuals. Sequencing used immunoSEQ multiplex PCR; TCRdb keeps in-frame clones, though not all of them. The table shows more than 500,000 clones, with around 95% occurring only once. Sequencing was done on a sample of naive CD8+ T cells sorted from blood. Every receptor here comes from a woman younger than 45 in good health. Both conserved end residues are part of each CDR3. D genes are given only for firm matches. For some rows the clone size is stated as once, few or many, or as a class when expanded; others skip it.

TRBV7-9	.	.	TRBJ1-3	CASSLGGTGHTIYF	TGTGCCAGCAGCTTAGGTGGGACGGGACACACCATATATTTT
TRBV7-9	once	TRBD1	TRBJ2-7	CASSLRQGVRNEQYF	TGTGCCAGCAGCTTACGACAGGGCGTGAGGAACGAGCAGTACTTC
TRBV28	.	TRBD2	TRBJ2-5	CASSQGVAGRAQYF	TGTGCCAGCAGCCAGGGAGTAGCGGGAAGGGCCCAGTACTTC
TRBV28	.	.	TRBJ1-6	CASSLFDGRNSPLHF	TGTGCCAGCAGTTTATTCGACGGAAGGAATTCACCCCTCCACTTT
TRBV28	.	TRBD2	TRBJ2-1	CASSFSWRERHEQFF	TGTGCCAGCAGTTTTAGTTGGCGGGAGAGGCATGAGCAGTTCTTC
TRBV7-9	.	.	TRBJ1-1	CAILRQTNTEAFF	TGTGCCATTCTGAGACAGACGAACACTGAAGCTTTCTTT
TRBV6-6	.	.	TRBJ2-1	CASSPRDRGENEQFF	TGTGCCAGCAGCCCGAGGGATAGAGGGGAGAATGAGCAGTTCTTC
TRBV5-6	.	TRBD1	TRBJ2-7	CASSQGQTYEQYF	TGTGCCAGCAGCCAGGGACAGACCTACGAGCAGTACTTC
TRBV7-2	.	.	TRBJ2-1	CASSLEFLGPGKEQFF	TGTGCCAGCAGCTTAGAGTTTTTGGGCCCGGGCAAGGAGCAGTTCTTC
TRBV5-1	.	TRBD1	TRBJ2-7	CASSTWDSSYEQYF	TGCGCCAGCAGCACCTGGGACAGCTCCTACGAGCAGTACTTC
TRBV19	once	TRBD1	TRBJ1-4	CASGLPGQDSEKLFF	TGTGCCAGTGGACTGCCGGGACAGGACAGTGAAAAACTGTTTTTT
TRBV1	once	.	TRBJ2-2	CTSSQPGTSGLGELFF	TGCACCAGCAGCCAACCCGGGACTAGCGGTTTAGGGGAGCTGTTTTTT
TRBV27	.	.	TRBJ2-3	CASSNRARIDTQYF	TGTGCCAGCTCCAACCGCGCTCGGATAGATACGCAGTATTTT
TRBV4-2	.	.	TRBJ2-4	CASSPGQGAKNIQYF	TGTGCCAGCAGCCCCGGACAAGGAGCCAAAAACATTCAGTACTTC
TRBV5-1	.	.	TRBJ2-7	CASSFSQTNEQYF	TGCGCCAGCAGCTTTTCCCAAACTAACGAGCAGTACTTC
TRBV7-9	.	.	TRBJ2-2	CASSLLNTGELFF	TGTGCCAGCAGCTTACTGAACACCGGGGAGCTGTTTTTT
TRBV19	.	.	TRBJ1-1	CANPWSSGRTMNTEAFF	TGTGCCAATCCCTGGTCTAGTGGGCGGACAATGAACACTGAAGCTTTCTTT
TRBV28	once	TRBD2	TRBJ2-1	CASSPGLAGQFF	TGTGCCAGCAGTCCCGGACTAGCTGGGCAGTTCTTC
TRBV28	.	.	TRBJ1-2	CASRTLGGQNYGYTF	TGTGCCAGCAGGACTCTGGGGGGGCAGAACTATGGCTACACCTTC
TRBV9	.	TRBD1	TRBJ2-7	CASSGRDSGSYEQYF	TGTGCCAGCAGCGGCCGGGACAGTGGCTCCTACGAGCAGTACTTC
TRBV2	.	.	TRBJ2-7	CASSSTTGYSYEQYF	TGTGCCAGCAGCAGTACGACGGGTTATTCCTACGAGCAGTACTTC
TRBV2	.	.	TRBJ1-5	CASSEDEGGQTSNQPQHF	TGTGCCAGCAGTGAAGATGAAGGAGGACAGACTAGCAATCAGCCCCAGCATTTT
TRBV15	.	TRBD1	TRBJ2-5	CATSTTRDRLQETQYF	TGTGCCACCAGCACAACCCGGGACAGGCTACAAGAGACCCAGTACTTC
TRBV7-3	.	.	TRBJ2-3	CASSFNQGTDTQYF	TGTGCCAGCAGCTTTAATCAGGGCACAGATACGCAGTATTTT
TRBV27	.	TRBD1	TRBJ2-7	CASSSGTGGYEQYF	TGTGCCAGCAGTTCGGGGACAGGGGGTTACGAGCAGTACTTC
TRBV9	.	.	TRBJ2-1	CASSTPTSSSYNEQFF	TGTGCCAGCAGCACCCCGACTAGTTCGTCCTACAATGAGCAGTTCTTC
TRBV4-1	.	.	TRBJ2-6	CASSQDRRRGSGANVLTF	TGCGCCAGCAGCCAAGATCGGAGACGGGGCTCTGGGGCCAACGTCCTGACTTTC
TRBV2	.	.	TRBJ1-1	CASSEAGGADTEAFF	TGTGCCAGCAGTGAAGCAGGAGGCGCGGACACTGAAGCTTTCTTT